This T cell receptor (beta chain) was profiled in a study of PD-L1 blockade in urothelial cancer. Time point here: pretreatment peripheral blood. The table came from immunoSEQ multiplex PCR; TCRdb's copy has only in-frame clones and leaves some out. The sample records about 55,000 clones, approximately 81% being singletons. Looked up from germline, CDR1 is SGHNT and CDR2 is YYREEE (reference sequence). V was trimmed by 1 base and J by 1 base, leaving 11 bases between them. This CDR3 spans 15 amino acids. Source: PBMCs, taken around atezolizumab (anti-PD-L1) treatment. The sequence derives from a man between 65 and 80 years old with urothelial cancer. The chain employs TRBV5-4 and TRBJ1-1; D unresolved. The CDR3 protein is CASSLMGSPNTEAFF. The CDR3 region has the DNA TGTGCCAGCAGCTTGATGGGCAGTCCGAACACTGAAGCTTTCTTT.